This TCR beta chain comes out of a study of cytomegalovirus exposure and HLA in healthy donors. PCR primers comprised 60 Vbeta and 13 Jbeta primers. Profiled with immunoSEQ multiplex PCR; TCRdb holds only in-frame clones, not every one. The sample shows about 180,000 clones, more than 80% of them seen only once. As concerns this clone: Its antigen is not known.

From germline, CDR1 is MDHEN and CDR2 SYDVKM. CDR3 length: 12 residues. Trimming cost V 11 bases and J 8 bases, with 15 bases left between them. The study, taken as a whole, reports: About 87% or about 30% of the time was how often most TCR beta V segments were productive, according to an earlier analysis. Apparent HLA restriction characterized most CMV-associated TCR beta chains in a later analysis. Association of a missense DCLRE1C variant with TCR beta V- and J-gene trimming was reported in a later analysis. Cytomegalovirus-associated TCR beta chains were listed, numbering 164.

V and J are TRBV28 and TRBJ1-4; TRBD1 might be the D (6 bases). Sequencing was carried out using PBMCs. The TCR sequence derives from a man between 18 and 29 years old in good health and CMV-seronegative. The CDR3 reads CASRQVGEKLFF. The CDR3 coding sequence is TGTGCCTCACGACAGGTGGGCGAAAAACTGTTTTTT.